The 21 T cell receptor beta chains in this list originate from one sample, sequenced in a study of tumor-infiltrating lymphocytes in primary liver carcinoma. With around 450 ng total RNA as template and a constant-region primer, TCR beta cDNA was made. Slightly modified ARM-PCR, run as three nested multiplex PCR rounds, produced the TCR beta libraries. PCR rounds one and two used TRBV1-TRBV30 forward primers with a C-beta reverse primer for about 9 cycles each. TCRdb reprocessed the multiplex PCR reads with MiXCR, giving one entry per CDR3 protein. The sample has 150,000 to 200,000 distinct CDR3 sequences, over 50% seen once. The researchers obtained blood RNA from unsorted whole blood and also extracted germline DNA. The sequenced material came from peripheral blood. The receptors stem from a man aged 40-49 years with primary liver carcinoma and hepatitis B virus infection.

The chain carries TRBV14 and TRBJ2-1, with 10 nucleotides matching TRBD1. Germline CDR1 reads SGHDN; CDR2 reads FVKESK. The CDR3 contains 15 residues. V trimming: 8 bases; J trimming: 8 bases; junction bases outside the gene matches: 12. DNA for the CDR3: TGTGCCAGCTGCTTGATCCTGACAGGGGGCGATGAGCAGTTCTTC. Its protein product is CASCLILTGGDEQFF.

This clonotype came up many times. This sequence joins TRBV11-2 and TRBJ1-2; D is unresolved. CDR1 is SGHAT and CDR2 is FQNNGV in the germline V gene. Between the trimmed V and J ends, which lost 0 bases and 4 bases, there was a span of 6 bases. The CDR3 extends over 13 amino acids. The DNA of the CDR3 is TGTGCCAGCAGCTTAGAGGGCCTCTATGGCTACACCTTC. This codes for CASSLEGLYGYTF. Looking up the rest from reference TRBV11-2 and TRBJ1-2 gives the full variable domain: EAGVAQSPRYKIIEKRQSVAFWCNPISGHATLYWYQQILGQGPKLLIQFQNNGVVDDSQLPKDRFSAERLKGVDSTLKIQPAKLEDSAVYLCASSLEGLYGYTFGSGTRLTVV.

This clonotype was seen more than once but under ten times. V usage is TRBV28 and J usage is TRBJ1-1; tentatively, D is TRBD1 (6 bases). Trimming left V 2 bases short and J 0 bases short, with 7 bases between. The length of the CDR3 is 14 residues. Germline-derived CDR1 and CDR2 are MDHEN and SYDVKM. This CDR3 reads CASSLGQMNTEAFF. In DNA form, the CDR3 reads TGTGCCAGCAGTTTAGGACAGATGAACACTGAAGCTTTCTTT.

Concerning this clonotype itself: The conserved closing phenylalanine or tryptophan is absent in this CDR3, likely reflecting a read error. V gene TRBV5-1 combines with J gene TRBJ2-7; D is unresolved. Germline V gene sequence: CDR1 SGHRS, CDR2 YFSETQ. The CDR3 contains 11 residues. V lost 4 bases and J lost 0, with 2 bases in between. The CDR3 is CASSHSYEQYY. The CDR3 DNA is TGCGCCAGCAGCCACTCCTACGAGCAGTACTAC.

This clonotype has only a few counts. V and J are TRBV10-3 and TRBJ2-5; 10 nucleotides line up with TRBD2. Germline values: CDR1 ENHRY, CDR2 SYGVKD. The CDR3 is 14 amino acids. The V and J ends lost 5 bases and 1 base, in that order; junction bases with no gene match: 1. CDR3 coding DNA: TGTGCCATCAGTAGGACTAGCGGCCAAGAGACCCAGTACTTC. This codes for CAISRTSGQETQYF.

This chain uses TRBV5-1 with TRBJ1-2; 10 bases map to TRBD1. The CDR3 totals 17 residues. The ends lost 1 base at V and 2 bases at J; junction bases unmatched: 8. Germline V gene data show CDR1 as SGHRS and CDR2 as YFSETQ. The CDR3 loop is CASSLKGGTGANYGYTF. Here the CDR3 DNA reads TGCGCCAGCAGCTTGAAGGGCGGGACAGGGGCGAACTATGGCTACACCTTC.

In its sample, this clonotype was seen once. This sequence joins TRBV12-5 and TRBJ2-1; 11 nucleotides match TRBD2. CDR3 length: 16 amino acids. The germline gives CDR1 LGHNT, CDR2 FRNRAP. V dropped 0 bases and J dropped 7; count of bases not matched to a gene: 5. CDR3 protein: CASGLVLAGEGNEQFF. CDR3 sequence (DNA): TGTGCTAGTGGTTTGGTACTAGCGGGAGAGGGTAATGAGCAGTTCTTC.

About this clonotype: Just one base apart from a much larger clone, this may be a read error. The chain recombines TRBV11-2 with TRBJ1-3, with a tentative D call TRBD1 (6 bases). Germline loops: CDR1 SGHAT, CDR2 FQNNGV. The length of the CDR3 is 16 residues. The DNA of the CDR3 is TGTGCCAGCAGCTTAGATGGACAGTTCTCTGGACACACCATATATTTT. It codes for CASSLDGQFSGHTIYF.

This chain links TRBV11-1 with TRBJ2-7; D is perhaps TRBD1 (5 bases). The germline gives CDR1 SGHAT, CDR2 FQDESV (reference sequence). This CDR3 comprises 15 residues. The ends were cut back, 6 bases at V and 2 bases at J, with 17 bases in the middle. The CDR3 nucleotides are TGTGCCAGCAGGTACACAATGGACACCACCTACGAGCAGTACTTC. Protein product: CASRYTMDTTYEQYF.

The sample holds a few counts of this clonotype. This chain connects TRBV4-1 to TRBJ2-7, with TRBD1 as a possible D gene (5 bases). In germline, CDR1 is MGHRA, CDR2 YSYEKL. Between the trimmed V and J ends, which lost 4 bases and 2 bases, there was a span of 12 bases. There are 14 residues in the CDR3. The CDR3 loop reads CASSRQQATYEQYF. The DNA of the CDR3 is TGCGCCAGCAGCCGCCAACAGGCAACCTACGAGCAGTACTTC.

The chain employs TRBV11-2 and TRBJ1-2, with D maybe TRBD1 (5 bases). The V end lost 2 bases, the J end lost 4 bases, and 14 bases lay between the germline ends. Germline V CDR1 and CDR2: SGHAT, FQNNGV. The CDR3 loop spans 15 amino acids. The DNA of the CDR3 is TGTGCCAGCAGCTTATCGGGACGGGTCCTCTATGGCTACACCTTC. This gives the protein CASSLSGRVLYGYTF.

V and J are TRBV6-1 and TRBJ2-7, with D unclear. The J call is doubtful: the DNA matches TRBJ2-1 better. The CDR3 totals 11 residues. Per the germline V gene, CDR1 is MNHNS and CDR2 is SASEGT. CDR3 loop: CASSEWREQFF. The CDR3 DNA reads as TGTGCCAGCAGTGAATGGCGGGAGCAGTTCTTC.

The chain carries TRBV6-5 and TRBJ2-7; D gene ambiguous. The CDR3 sequence is 13 residues long. V lost 9 bases and J lost 4, with 16 bases in between. Germline lookup yields CDR1 MNHEY and CDR2 SVGAGI. The CDR3: CASSIGTAYEQYF. The CDR3 DNA is TGTGCCAGTTCAATCGGTACAGCTTACGAGCAGTACTTC.

Concerning this clonotype: An end of the junction does not agree with germline; a read error may underlie this. The chain has TRBV6-6 and TRBJ2-5; weak D call: TRBD2 (6 bases). CDR1 MNHNY and CDR2 SVGAGI come from the germline V gene (reference sequence). The CDR3 length is 15 residues. The CDR3 loop is CVSTPLRVGGETQYF. In DNA, the CDR3 is TGTGTCAGCACCCCACTAAGGGTGGGGGGAGAGACCCAGTACTTC.

Remarks on this clonotype: A much larger clone is a single base away; this may be a read error. This chain uses TRBV11-2 with TRBJ1-2; 8 bases map to TRBD1. Germline CDR1 is SGHAT and CDR2 is FQNNGV. The CDR3 has 14 residues. The CDR3 DNA is TGTGCCAGCAGCTACGGGCAGGGGGCCTATGGCTACGCCTTC. It is translated as CASSYGQGAYGYAF.

The gene calls are TRBV29-1 and TRBJ2-1; no definite D call. The CDR3 is made up of 15 amino acids. Trimming pared 1 base from V and 5 bases from J, leaving 15 bases between. CDR1 SQVTM and CDR2 ANQGSEA come from the germline V gene. The CDR3, as DNA: TGCAGCGTTGAAGTTTCAGCCTCTGAAGACAATGAGCAGTTCTTC. This codes for CSVEVSASEDNEQFF.

On this clonotype: The junction and the germline gene differ at one end; a read error may be behind it. The chain carries TRBV5-1 and TRBJ2-3; D remains unclear. The CDR3 sequence is 14 residues long. Germline V gene lookup returns CDR1 SGHRS and CDR2 YFSETQ. The DNA of the CDR3 is TGCGCCAGCAGCTTGAGTTCGAGCACAGATATGCAGTATTTT. The encoded protein is CASSLSSSTDMQYF.

This clonotype was found a few times. Written as DNA, the CDR3 is TGCGCCAGCAGCCAAGAGAAGCGCCCAGCAAAGGCAGATACGCAGTATTTT. It specifies CASSQEKRPAKADTQYF. The J gene is TRBJ2-3, the V gene TRBV4-1; D is ambiguous. Germline loops: CDR1 MGHRA, CDR2 YSYEKL. The V end was cut by 0 bases, the J end by 4 bases, with 17 bases between. The CDR3 covers 17 residues.

The rearrangement joins TRBV12-3 or TRBV12-4 to TRBJ2-1; D may correspond to TRBD1 or TRBD2 (5 bases each). Trimming left V 1 base short and J 8 bases short, with 12 bases between. There are 14 residues in the CDR3. The CDR3 nucleotides read TGTGCCAGCAGTTTAGACCCTGGGACGGATGAGCAGTTCTTC. Protein sequence: CASSLDPGTDEQFF.

The gene calls are TRBV11-2 and TRBJ2-3; TRBD1 might be the D (6 bases). The J call is uncertain, as TRBJ2-5 better fits the DNA end. Per the germline V gene, CDR1 is SGHAT and CDR2 is FQNNGV. The CDR3 covers 11 residues. CDR3 nucleotide sequence: TGTGCCAGCAATCAGGGGGAGACCCAGTACTTC. Its protein is CASNQGETQYF.

The J gene is TRBJ2-7, the V gene TRBV4-1; the D is unclear. The CDR3 is 13 amino acids. Germline loops: CDR1 MGHRA, CDR2 YSYEKL. Trimming cost V 3 bases and J 2 bases, with 8 bases left between them. CDR3 amino acids: CASSHETAYEQYF. Written as DNA, the CDR3 is TGCGCCAGCAGCCACGAGACGGCCTACGAGCAGTACTTC.